This TCR beta chain was found in a study of memory CD4+ T cells and cytomegalovirus serostatus. Study-wide findings and caveats: Of under 200 reported CMV TCRbeta sequences, some 70 were found in memory CD4+ repertoires.

V trimming: 5 bases; J trimming: 5 bases; junction bases outside the gene matches: 3. Germline CDR1 SGHVS, CDR2 FQNEAQ. This CDR3 spans 12 amino acids. On this clone: Its antigen is not identified.

Method: immunoSEQ multiplex PCR; TCRdb's copy keeps in-frame clones and lacks some. Counted here are 35,000 to 55,000 clones, around 82% occurring once; the ten biggest clones make up approximately 0.98%. The sort gate was single viable CD3+CD4+CD8-CD45RO+ cells for memory CD4+ T cells. This TCR came from an adult in good health and CMV-seronegative. The chain combines TRBV7-8 with TRBJ2-7; 7 nucleotides line up with TRBD1. Material for sequencing was memory CD4+ T cells from blood. The CDR3 coding sequence is TGTGCCAGCAGCCGGGACAGAGACGAGCAGTACTTC. Protein product: CASSRDRDEQYF.